This T cell receptor (beta chain) comes out of a study of T cell repertoires in cytomegalovirus infection. Overall study context: Public TCR beta signatures indicated both CMV infection and matching HLA type. Study conclusions and caveats: Public TCR beta family frequency separated CMV-and-HLA carriers, including in an independent cohort. The study found HLA-C-restricted CMV-specific TCR beta clonotypes dominating the ex vivo response.

TCRdb used MiXCR to reprocess the reads, holding one entry per CDR3 protein. The sample lists just under 300,000 distinct CDR3 sequences; around 9.6% were seen once. The CDR3 extends over 13 amino acids. Germline V gene data show CDR1 as SQVTM and CDR2 as ANQGSEA. The V end lost 7 bases, the J end lost 10 bases, and 22 bases lay between the germline ends. On this clonotype: Its antigen remains unknown. A much more abundant neighbour one base away suggests this may be a read error.

This sequence was found in a human donor in good health (CMV status not recorded). Some clones in this sample may be carry-over from other donors' samples. The J gene is TRBJ1-1, the V gene TRBV29-1; D ambiguous. The specimen sequenced was PBMCs. The CDR3 spells CSALNDVDEGAFF. The CDR3 nucleotides read TGCAGCGCTTTAAACGATGTTGACGAAGGAGCTTTCTTT.